This T cell receptor (beta chain) is from a study of CD4+ T cells in melanoma. Sequencing was performed with immunoSEQ multiplex PCR; in TCRdb, only in-frame clones are kept and a portion is missing. Altogether about 140,000 clones are present, roughly 91% being singletons, with the ten largest covering more than 1.5%. Study-level results: A reported correlation linked neoantigen-specific CD4+ T cells to CD8+, macrophage and B cell function. Neoantigen-specific CD4+ T cells in melanoma reportedly had diverse differentiation states.

With regard to this clone: Its antigen is not identified.

The CDR3 spans 14 residues. With 0 bases removed from V and 5 bases from J, the gap between germline ends came to 9 bases. Germline-derived CDR1 and CDR2 are SGHRS and YFSETQ. V is TRBV5-1 and J is TRBJ2-1; the D is unclear. This clonotype was sampled from a human donor with melanoma. The CDR3 nucleotides are TGCGCCAGCAGCTTGGGGAGTCTCCACAATGAGCAGTTCTTC. Translation gives CASSLGSLHNEQFF.